This TCR beta chain derives from a study of long-term antiretroviral therapy in people with HIV. This clone showed up just once. Running of the v3.0 immunoSEQ assay took place at survey level. TCRdb's copy holds only in-frame clones and misses some; the assay was immunoSEQ multiplex PCR. The sample has roughly 6,400 clones, more than 60% seen once; the top ten hold 15% to 17%. Germline CDR1 reads SGHRS; CDR2 reads YFSETQ. Deletions cut 3 bases from V and 2 bases from J, with 9 bases between. There are 15 residues in the CDR3. The sequencing used unsorted PBMCs, collected 0.5 years before starting antiretroviral therapy. This clonotype was sampled from a man aged 35-49 years with HIV. The rearrangement links TRBV5-1 to TRBJ1-6; D possibly corresponds to TRBD1 (6 bases). CDR3 in DNA: TGCGCCAGCAGCTACGACAGGCCCTATAATTCACCCCTCCACTTT. It specifies CASSYDRPYNSPLHF.